This T cell receptor (beta chain) emerged from a study of T-cell memory formation after mild COVID-19. Study as a whole: Across donors, TCR clusters were largely donor specific.

Each CDR3 protein gets one entry after TCRdb re-called the 5' RACE reads with MiXCR. The table lists 150,000 to 200,000 distinct CDR3 sequences, 25% to 40% of them singletons. Findings and caveats of the study: Mainly CM and EM harbored the contracting CD4+ clones; mainly EMRA harbored the CD8+ ones. In pre-infection memory, a portion of responding clones appeared, which suggested that cross-reactive memory joined. Clones that contracted from day 15 to 85 had balanced CD4/CD8; later expanders were CD4+ biased.

Germline lookup yields CDR1 MGHRA and CDR2 YSYEKL. CDR3 length: 14 residues. With 2 bases clipped from V and 5 bases from J, the junction kept 3 bases outside the gene matches. This clonotype occurred a few times. Antigen: not known. The sequencing sample was made of PBMCs or a T cell subset sorted from them (not recorded which). The receptor comes from an adult woman who had mild COVID-19 (a few samples of this study predate the infection). Cell type and time point are not known. The genes are TRBV4-1 and TRBJ2-1, with 7 bases identical to TRBD2. The CDR3 is CASSQSSGHNEQFF. The DNA of the CDR3 is TGCGCCAGCAGCCAATCTAGCGGCCACAATGAGCAGTTCTTC.